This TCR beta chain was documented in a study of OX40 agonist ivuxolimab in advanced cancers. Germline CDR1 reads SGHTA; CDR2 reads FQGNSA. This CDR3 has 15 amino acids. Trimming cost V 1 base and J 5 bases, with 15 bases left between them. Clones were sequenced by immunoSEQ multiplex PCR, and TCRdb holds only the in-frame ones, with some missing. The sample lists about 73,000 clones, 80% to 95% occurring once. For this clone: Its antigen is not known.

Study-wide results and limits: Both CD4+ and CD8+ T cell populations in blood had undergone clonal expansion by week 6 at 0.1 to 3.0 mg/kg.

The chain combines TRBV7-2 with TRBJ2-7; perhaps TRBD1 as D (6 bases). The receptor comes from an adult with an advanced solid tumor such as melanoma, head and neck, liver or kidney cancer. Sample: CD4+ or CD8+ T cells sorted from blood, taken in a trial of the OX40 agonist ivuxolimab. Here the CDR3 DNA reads TGTGCCAGCAGCTTAGTGGGCAGGGGTTGGGACGAGCAGTACTTC. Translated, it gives CASSLVGRGWDEQYF.